This T cell receptor beta chain was sequenced during a study of blood T cell repertoires in COVID-19. Background on the study: Donors in the United States, Italy and Spain gave samples during acute or convalescent COVID-19. PBMCs, B-cell-depleted T cells, or T cells were the source of the cDNA or gDNA that made up the material.

The count of this clone is one. Per germline, CDR1 MNHEY and CDR2 SVGAGI. The CDR3 covers 15 residues. After removal of 6 bases from V and 6 bases from J, the junction contained 10 bases not matched to a gene. In the authors' methods: Amplification of reference gene primers provided the estimated nucleated cell counts. Sequencing was performed with immunoSEQ multiplex PCR; in TCRdb, only in-frame clones are kept and a portion is missing. V and J calls and clone size are those listed in that table; D and trimming were worked out from the DNA. The table has fewer than 250,000 clones, roughly 90% seen once.

Sequencing was performed on peripheral blood. The clonotype originates from a man in his sixties or seventies with acute or convalescent COVID-19. The rearrangement joins TRBV6-5 to TRBJ2-3, with 9 bases aligning to TRBD1. CDR3 sequence: CASSRPGQGADTQYF. CDR3 DNA sequence: TGTGCCAGCAGCCGACCGGGACAGGGAGCCGATACGCAGTATTTT.